This TCR beta chain was sequenced for a study of OX40 agonist ivuxolimab in advanced cancers. About the study: With ivuxolimab, an agonistic anti-OX40 (CD134) antibody, patients were treated. Patients enrolled in dose escalation were diagnosed with hepatocellular carcinoma, melanoma, renal cell or head and neck cancer.

Findings and caveats of the study: Clonal expansion by week 6 occurred in CD4+ and CD8+ blood T cells (at 0.1 to 3.0 mg/kg).

A note on this clone: Its antigen remains unidentified. At one boundary the junction diverges from the germline segment, which might be a read error.

This CDR3 contains 12 residues. Per germline, CDR1 SGHTA and CDR2 FQGNSA. TCRdb keeps only in-frame clones here, not all; method: immunoSEQ multiplex PCR. The table includes roughly 24,000 clones, roughly 73% detected once. The input for sequencing was CD4+ or CD8+ T cells sorted from blood, taken in a trial of the OX40 agonist ivuxolimab. V is TRBV7-2 and J is TRBJ2-7; TRBD2 agrees at 8 bases. This receptor was obtained from an adult with an advanced solid tumor such as melanoma, head and neck, liver or kidney cancer. CDR3 sequence reads: CASSPRTSQFHF. In DNA form, the CDR3 reads TGTGCCAGCAGCCCGCGGACTAGCCAGTTTCACTTC.